The TCR beta chain under discussion was sequenced for a study of cytomegalovirus exposure and HLA in healthy donors. Study-wide context: A data release that came early held approximately 92 million unique TCRs from HLA-typed donors.

PCR involved 60 Vbeta and 13 Jbeta primers. The repertoire was sequenced with immunoSEQ multiplex PCR; TCRdb's copy has only in-frame clones and lacks some. This table holds 130,000 to 150,000 clones, about three fifths found once. In germline, CDR1 is MNHNS, CDR2 SASEGT. The length of the CDR3 is 13 residues. V lost 8 bases to trimming and J lost 11 bases; unmatched junction nucleotides: 12. At sampling all donors were nominally healthy, likely with unrecorded immune exposures. This clonotype was obtained from a young woman in good health and CMV-seropositive. Sequenced material: PBMCs. V is TRBV6-1 and J is TRBJ2-1, with 7 positions matching TRBD1. As DNA, the CDR3 is TGTGCCAGCCATCTAGTGAAGGGACAGAAGCAGTTCTTC. As protein: CASHLVKGQKQFF.